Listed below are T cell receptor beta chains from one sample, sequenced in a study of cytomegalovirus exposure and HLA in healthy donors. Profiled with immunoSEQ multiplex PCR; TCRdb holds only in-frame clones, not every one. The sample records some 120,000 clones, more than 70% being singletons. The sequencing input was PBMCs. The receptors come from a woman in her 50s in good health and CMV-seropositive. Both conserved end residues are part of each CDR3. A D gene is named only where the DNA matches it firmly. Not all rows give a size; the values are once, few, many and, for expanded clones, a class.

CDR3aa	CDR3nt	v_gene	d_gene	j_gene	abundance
CSSSLETGNTGELFF	TGTTCCAGCAGCTTAGAGACGGGAAACACCGGGGAGCTGTTTTTT	TRBV7-9	.	TRBJ2-2	.
CASSVGTGPTEAFF	TGTGCCAGCAGCGTAGGGACAGGGCCCACTGAAGCTTTCTTT	TRBV9	TRBD1	TRBJ1-1	few
CASSLGHSGANVLTF	TGTGCCAGCAGCTTAGGGCACTCTGGGGCCAACGTCCTGACTTTC	TRBV7-9	.	TRBJ2-6	few
CASSPGYRDKRNEQFF	TGTGCCAGCAGTCCTGGCTACAGGGACAAGAGGAATGAGCAGTTCTTC	TRBV2	.	TRBJ2-1	.
CASSRTDSYEQYF	TGTGCCAGCAGCCGGACAGACTCCTACGAGCAGTACTTC	TRBV9	.	TRBJ2-7	.
CASSTPQGARYEQFF	TGTGCCAGCAGCACCCCACAGGGGGCGCGATATGAGCAGTTCTTC	TRBV28	TRBD1	TRBJ2-1	.
CASSDNRYNEQFF	TGTGCCAGCAGCGACAATCGATACAATGAGCAGTTCTTC	TRBV7-8	.	TRBJ2-1	.
CASSLRYRQGPYNEQFF	TGCGCCAGCAGCCTCCGTTACAGACAGGGGCCATACAATGAGCAGTTCTTC	TRBV4-3	TRBD1	TRBJ2-1	.
CASSVGVGVSSYNSPLHF	TGTGCCAGCAGCGTAGGAGTGGGAGTTAGCTCCTATAATTCACCCCTCCACTTT	TRBV9	.	TRBJ1-6	.
CASSRGTGGNQPQHF	TGCGCCAGCAGCCGTGGAACAGGGGGCAATCAGCCCCAGCATTTT	TRBV5-1	TRBD1	TRBJ1-5	.
CASSLAPGNSGNTIYF	TGTGCCAGCAGCTTGGCCCCAGGAAACTCTGGAAACACCATATATTTT	TRBV5-4	.	TRBJ1-3	.
CAISELAGPDEQYF	TGTGCCATCAGTGAACTAGCGGGGCCTGACGAGCAGTACTTC	TRBV10-3	TRBD2	TRBJ2-7	few
CAWKRGQGIAEAFF	TGTGCCTGGAAACGGGGACAGGGAATCGCTGAAGCTTTCTTT	TRBV30	TRBD1	TRBJ1-1	.